This entry is about one T cell receptor (beta chain). The antigen is undetermined. Splitting the CD4+ cells yielded a CD45RA+ naive subset and a CD45RA-negative memory subset. Generated by immunoSEQ multiplex PCR, the TCRdb table keeps only in-frame clones and is missing some. This repertoire shows about 1.1 million clones, approximately 75% found once; its top ten account for almost 0.9%. These data come from a study of shared clonotypes between healthy human individuals. Study-wide context: Donors had three CD4 naive, three CD4 memory, two CD8 naive and one CD8 memory plate apiece. General study points: The sole specimen, blood, was sampled, and tissue repertoires likely differ.

This CDR3 has 15 residues. CDR1 is MDHEN and CDR2 is SYDVKM in the germline V gene. V shed 7 bases and J 2 bases; nucleotides not matched to a gene: 9. The chain carries TRBV28 and TRBJ2-7, with 9 bases matching TRBD1. Sequencing was performed on memory CD4+ T cells from PBMCs. Subset described: CD45RA-negative fraction. This sequence originates from a man between 18 and 29 years old in good health. Some clones in this sample may be carry-over from other donors' samples. Here the CDR3 reads CASTVTGGFTYEQYF. In nucleotides, the CDR3 is TGTGCCAGCACCGTGACAGGGGGTTTCACCTACGAGCAGTACTTC.